This T cell receptor (beta chain) was captured in a study of early T cells in non-severe SARS-CoV-2 infection. Per the germline V gene, CDR1 is SGHTA and CDR2 is FQGTGA. The V segment lost 3 bases and the J segment 7 bases; nucleotides outside the gene matches: 6. This CDR3 region has 14 residues. The TCR library protocol attached unique molecular identifiers to the individual cDNA molecules. TCRdb analysed the 5' RACE reads with MiXCR anew, one entry per CDR3 protein. In the table there are about 49,000 distinct CDR3 sequences, about 4% of which are singletons. Many counts were recorded for this clonotype.

The receptor comes from an adult who was a healthcare worker with PCR-confirmed SARS-CoV-2 infection or an uninfected control (not recorded which). J is TRBJ1-2 and V is TRBV7-3, with 9 bases fitting TRBD1. Material for sequencing was whole blood. The CDR3 DNA is TGTGCCAGCAGCTTGTTACAGGGGGCGCGTGGCTACACCTTC. This encodes CASSLLQGARGYTF.